This is a list of T cell receptor beta chains from one sample in a study of Graves' ophthalmopathy and Graves' hyperthyroidism. TCRdb fed the multiplex PCR reads into MiXCR, producing one record per CDR3 protein. The data show a few hundred thousand distinct CDR3 sequences, with approximately 18% seen just once and 2.4% held by the top ten. Sequencing was done on a sample of peripheral blood. These TCRs come from an adult woman with stable Graves' hyperthyroidism. CDR3s leave out the opening cysteine and the closing phenylalanine or tryptophan.

TRBV27	TRBJ2-4	ASSPMRTGPKNIKY
TRBV6-1	TRBJ1-5	ATSTAGNQPQH
TRBV6-1	TRBJ2-5	ASGIAGGKTQY
TRBV18	TRBJ2-5	ASSPLTMKETQY
TRBV10-3	TRBJ1-1	AISESRTGADTEAF
TRBV24-1	TRBJ1-2	ATSDHTRDKPYGYT
TRBV27	TRBJ2-5	ASSLFYGDQETQY
TRBV20-1	TRBJ1-2	SARHRAPSYGYT
TRBV12-3/TRBV12-4	TRBJ1-2	ASSLDLPYGYT
TRBV28	TRBJ1-2	ASRTRQLGYT
TRBV20-1	TRBJ1-1	SAEGGGEAF